Shown below are 16 T cell receptor beta chains from a single sample sequenced in a study of OX40 agonist ivuxolimab in advanced cancers. Profiling relied on immunoSEQ multiplex PCR, and the TCRdb table lists in-frame clones only, not all of them. This sample carries 55,000 or so clones, roughly 86% of them seen once, and the ten largest clones take roughly 7%. The sequencing used CD4+ or CD8+ T cells sorted from blood, collected in a trial of the OX40 agonist ivuxolimab. These receptors were obtained from an adult with an advanced solid tumor such as melanoma, head and neck, liver or kidney cancer.

This clone was detected once. The CDR3 DNA sequence: TGTGCCAGCAGTACTCCCCACTTAGCGGGAGGACTACATGGCCATACGCAGTATTTT. Protein product: CASSTPHLAGGLHGHTQYF. V gene TRBV2 combines with J gene TRBJ2-3; 10 bases match TRBD2. J was trimmed by 7 bases and V by 5 bases; bases with no gene match: 21. This CDR3 region has 19 residues. The germline gives CDR1 SNHLY, CDR2 FYNNEI.

The V gene is TRBV10-3, the J gene TRBJ2-3; 13 bases map to TRBD2. The CDR3 consists of 14 residues. After removal of 6 bases from V and 5 bases from J, the junction contained 2 bases not matched to a gene. Germline assignment: CDR1 ENHRY and CDR2 SYGVKD. The chain's CDR3 is CAIRGTSGIDTQYF. CDR3 nucleotide sequence: TGTGCCATCAGGGGGACTAGCGGGATAGATACGCAGTATTTT.

This sequence joins TRBV9 and TRBJ2-7; 9 bases align to TRBD2. CDR3 size: 14 residues. The germline CDR1 and CDR2 sequences are SGDLS and YYNGEE. Trimming removed 3 bases from V and 5 bases from J; junction bases left unmatched: 6. The CDR3 DNA reads as TGTGCCAGCAGCGGACCAGCGGGAGGTAACGAGCAGTACTTC. Its translation: CASSGPAGGNEQYF.

This chain connects TRBV9 to TRBJ2-5; D remains ambiguous. The germline CDR1 and CDR2 sequences are SGDLS and YYNGEE. CDR3 length: 17 residues. With 0 bases removed from V and 3 bases from J, the gap between germline ends came to 18 bases. The DNA for the CDR3 is TGTGCCAGCAGCGTAGATCCCCACACCGGGTTGAAAGAGACCCAGTACTTC. It is translated as CASSVDPHTGLKETQYF.

The V gene is TRBV12-5, the J gene TRBJ2-7; D ambiguous. Trimming removed 3 bases at V and 2 bases at J, with 5 bases between. The CDR3 is made up of 12 amino acids. In germline, CDR1 is LGHNT, CDR2 FRNRAP. CDR3 DNA sequence: TGTGCTAGTGGTTTAAACACCTACGAGCAGTACTTC. It specifies CASGLNTYEQYF.

CDR3 nucleotides: TGTGCCAGCAGACAGCCGGGACTAGCGGGCTACGAGCAGTACTTC. Translated, it gives CASRQPGLAGYEQYF. The chain carries TRBV6-5 and TRBJ2-7; 12 nucleotides line up with TRBD2. Germline CDR1 is MNHEY and CDR2 is SVGAGI. The trim removed 6 bases at V and 3 bases at J, leaving 6 bases unmatched. The CDR3 sequence is 15 residues long.

This clone was seen once. The chain recombines TRBV28 with TRBJ2-1, with TRBD1 matching 8 bases. The CDR3 covers 17 residues. V was pared by 6 bases and J by 0 bases, with 10 bases of the junction left unmatched. Looked up from germline, CDR1 is MDHEN and CDR2 is SYDVKM. Here the CDR3 reads CASRETGGRSSYNEQFF. CDR3 in DNA: TGTGCCAGCAGGGAAACAGGGGGTAGGAGCTCCTACAATGAGCAGTTCTTC.

CDR3 residues: CASSFQGGAYNEQFF. CDR3 sequence (DNA): TGTGCCAGCAGTTTCCAAGGGGGAGCCTACAATGAGCAGTTCTTC. The chain couples TRBV6-1 to TRBJ2-1, with a tentative D call TRBD1 (6 bases). The CDR3 runs 15 residues. V was cut by 5 bases and J by 2 bases, with 13 bases left in between. Germline loops: CDR1 MNHNS, CDR2 SASEGT.

The V and J genes are TRBV6-4 and TRBJ2-2; D is possibly TRBD2 (6 bases). This CDR3 has 16 amino acids. Looked up from germline, CDR1 is MRHNA and CDR2 is SNTAGT. V lost 9 bases, J lost 2 bases, and 19 bases lay in between. CDR3 in DNA: TGTGCCAGGAGGGGCCTGACTAGTGAAAACACCGGGGAGCTGTTTTTT. Protein product: CARRGLTSENTGELFF.

This sequence joins TRBV28 and TRBJ1-1; D uncertain. Trimming pared 2 bases from V and 2 bases from J, leaving 9 bases between. Germline V CDR1 and CDR2: MDHEN, SYDVKM. CDR3 length equals 14 residues. CDR3 nucleotide sequence: TGTGCCAGCAGTTTACACGACGGTAACACTGAAGCTTTCTTT. Protein: CASSLHDGNTEAFF.

This rearrangement joins TRBV19 to TRBJ2-3; 10 bases are a match to TRBD2. The CDR3 covers 15 residues. J was trimmed by 4 bases and V by 4 bases; bases with no gene match: 5. CDR1 LNHDA and CDR2 SQIVND come from the germline V gene (reference sequence). Here the CDR3 reads CASSTSGRGADTQYF. CDR3 nucleotides: TGTGCCAGTAGTACCAGCGGGAGGGGGGCAGATACGCAGTATTTT.

The V gene is TRBV5-4, the J gene TRBJ1-2; D unclear. The CDR3 loop spans 12 amino acids. Germline V gene sequence: CDR1 SGHNT, CDR2 YYREEE (reference sequence). V was cut by 3 bases and J by 5 bases, with 8 bases left in between. CDR3 sequence: CASSSEHYGYTF. DNA for the CDR3: TGTGCCAGCAGCTCCGAGCATTATGGCTACACCTTC.

The rearrangement joins TRBV5-4 to TRBJ1-1; D not resolved. Germline assignment: CDR1 SGHNT and CDR2 YYREEE (reference sequence). The CDR3 is made up of 13 amino acids. V gave up 4 bases and J gave up 4 bases, with 11 bases separating them. This CDR3 reads CASSLGKITEAFF. The CDR3 coding sequence is TGTGCCAGCAGCCTAGGGAAGATCACTGAAGCTTTCTTT.

The rearrangement links TRBV14 to TRBJ1-1; D ambiguous. V lost 0 bases, J lost 5 bases, and 7 bases lay in between. CDR1 SGHDN and CDR2 FVKESK come from the germline V gene. This CDR3 region has 13 residues. Here the CDR3 DNA reads TGTGCCAGCAGCCAAGATAAGTGGACTGAAGCTTTCTTT. Translated: CASSQDKWTEAFF. The full variable domain, in which reference TRBV14 and TRBJ1-1 provide the parts outside the CDR3, is EAGVTQFPSHSVIEKGQTVTLRCDPISGHDNLYWYRRVMGKEIKFLLHFVKESKQDESGMPNNRFLAERTGGTYSTLKVQPAELEDSGVYFCASSQDKWTEAFFGQGTRLTVV.

This clone is classed as medium-sized (0.01 to 0.1%). The rearrangement uses TRBV7-9 and TRBJ1-2; D may be TRBD1 (5 bases). The length of the CDR3 is 11 residues. In germline, CDR1 is SEHNR, CDR2 FQNEAQ (reference sequence). The ends were cut back, 3 bases at V and 13 bases at J, with 12 bases in the middle. The CDR3 is CASSFLTEATF. The CDR3 bases are TGTGCCAGCAGCTTCTTGACAGAGGCCACCTTC. The full variable domain, with the rest looked up from reference TRBV7-9 and TRBJ1-2, is DTGVSQNPRHKITKRGQNVTFRCDPISEHNRLYWYRQTLGQGPEFLTYFQNEAQLEKSRLLSDRFSAERPKGSFSTLEIQRTEQGDSAMYLCASSFLTEATFGSGTRLTVV.

J is TRBJ2-3 and V is TRBV2, with D possibly being TRBD2 (6 bases). The CDR3 runs to 15 residues. The V and J ends lost 5 bases and 2 bases respectively, with 14 bases between them. CDR1 is SNHLY, CDR2 FYNNEI, per germline. The CDR3 sequence: CASSPPVAVTDTQYF. CDR3 in DNA: TGTGCCAGCAGTCCCCCGGTAGCGGTCACAGATACGCAGTATTTT.